This T cell receptor beta chain was identified in a study of blood T cells in healthy people across ages. The second PCR ran about 6 to 11 cycles with a sample-barcoded 5' primer and J-beta primers. TCRdb ran MiXCR on the 5' RACE reads and lists one entry per CDR3 protein. Here the sample spans about 730,000 distinct CDR3 sequences, roughly 45% being singletons. Sequences were obtained from blood. This TCR derives from a woman aged 55-75 years in good health.

CDR3 sequence: CSASRRTGLELDEKLFF. The CDR3 region has the DNA TGCAGTGCTAGTCGCAGGACAGGGCTTGAATTGGACGAAAAACTGTTTTTT. The chain joins TRBV20-1 to TRBJ1-4; 8 bases are a match to TRBD1. CDR3 size: 17 residues. CDR1 and CDR2 from the germline V gene are DFQATT and SNEGSKA (reference sequence). V dropped 3 bases and J dropped 8; count of bases not matched to a gene: 17.